The clone carrying this T cell receptor (beta chain) was detected once. This sample stems from a study of OX40 agonist ivuxolimab in advanced cancers. The assay was immunoSEQ multiplex PCR, and TCRdb's table has in-frame clones only and misses some. The sample holds 45,000 to 50,000 clones, 80% to 90% seen once. Trimming removed 5 bases from V and 3 bases from J; junction bases left unmatched: 7. Germline values: CDR1 SEHNR, CDR2 FQNEAQ (reference sequence). This CDR3 comprises 16 residues. The V and J genes are TRBV7-9 and TRBJ2-1; 10 bases line up with TRBD2. The specimen was CD4+ or CD8+ T cells sorted from blood, collected in a trial of the OX40 agonist ivuxolimab. The sequence derives from an adult with an advanced solid tumor such as melanoma, head and neck, liver or kidney cancer. DNA for the CDR3: TGTGCCAGCAGCGGTAGCGGGGGGCGATACTACAATGAGCAGTTCTTC. Its translation: CASSGSGGRYYNEQFF.